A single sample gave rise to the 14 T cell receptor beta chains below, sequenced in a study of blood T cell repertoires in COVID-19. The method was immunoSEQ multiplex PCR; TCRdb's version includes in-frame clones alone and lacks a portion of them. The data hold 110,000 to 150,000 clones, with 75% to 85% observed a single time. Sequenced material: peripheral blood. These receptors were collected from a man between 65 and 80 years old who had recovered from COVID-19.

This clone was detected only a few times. CDR3 residues: CASGLVVSEQFF. The CDR3 DNA reads TGTGCTAGTGGTTTGGTAGTGAGTGAGCAGTTCTTC. The genes are TRBV12-5 and TRBJ2-1; D not certain. The CDR3 consists of 12 residues. The V gene lost 0 bases and the J gene lost 9 bases, with 6 bases spanning the gap. Per germline, CDR1 LGHNT and CDR2 FRNRAP.

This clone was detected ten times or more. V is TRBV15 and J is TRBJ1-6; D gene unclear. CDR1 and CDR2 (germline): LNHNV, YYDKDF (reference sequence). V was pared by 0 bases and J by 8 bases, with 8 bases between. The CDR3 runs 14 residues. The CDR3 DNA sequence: TGTGCCACCAGCAGAGATCTGACATATTCACCCCTCCACTTT. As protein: CATSRDLTYSPLHF.

CDR3 DNA: TGTGCCAGCTGGAGGGGGGGCGCGAGGGGCTACACCTTC. Amino acid sequence: CASWRGGARGYTF. V usage is TRBV2 and J usage is TRBJ1-2, with D possibly TRBD1 on 6 matching bases. The germline V gene has CDR1 SNHLY and CDR2 FYNNEI. This CDR3 has 13 residues. Trimming removed 8 bases from V and 8 bases from J, with 18 bases in between. The whole variable domain, remainder taken from reference TRBV2 and TRBJ1-2, is EPEVTQTPSHQVTQMGQEVILRCVPISNHLYFYWYRQILGQKVEFLVSFYNNEISEKSEIFDDQFSVERPDGSNFTLKIRSTKLEDSAMYFCASWRGGARGYTFGSGTRLTVV.

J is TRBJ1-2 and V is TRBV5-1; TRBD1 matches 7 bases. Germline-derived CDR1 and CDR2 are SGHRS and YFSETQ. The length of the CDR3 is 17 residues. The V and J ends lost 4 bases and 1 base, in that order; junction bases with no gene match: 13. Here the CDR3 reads CASSPDYGTALNYGYTF. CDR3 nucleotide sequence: TGCGCCAGCAGCCCCGACTATGGGACAGCACTTAACTATGGCTACACCTTC.

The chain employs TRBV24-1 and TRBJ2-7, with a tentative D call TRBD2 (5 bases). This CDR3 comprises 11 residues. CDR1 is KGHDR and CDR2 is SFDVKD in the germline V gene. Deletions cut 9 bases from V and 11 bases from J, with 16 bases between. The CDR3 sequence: CATRPKTGKYF. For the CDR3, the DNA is TGTGCCACCCGACCAAAAACGGGGAAGTACTTC.

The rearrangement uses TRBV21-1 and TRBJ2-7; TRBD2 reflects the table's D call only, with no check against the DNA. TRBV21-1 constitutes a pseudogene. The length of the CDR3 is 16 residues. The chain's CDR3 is CASSKTGGLAVYEQYF. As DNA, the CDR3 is TGTGCCAGCAGCAAGACTGGGGGACTAGCGGTTTACGAGCAGTACTTC.

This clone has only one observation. CDR3 amino acids: CASTGGWGTEAFF. CDR3 in DNA: TGTGCCAGTACAGGGGGCTGGGGGACTGAAGCTTTCTTT. V and J are TRBV30 and TRBJ1-1, with 9 positions matching TRBD1. The V and J ends lost 8 bases and 5 bases, in that order; junction bases with no gene match: 9. The CDR3 has 13 amino acids. Germline loops: CDR1 GTSNPN, CDR2 SVGIG (reference sequence).

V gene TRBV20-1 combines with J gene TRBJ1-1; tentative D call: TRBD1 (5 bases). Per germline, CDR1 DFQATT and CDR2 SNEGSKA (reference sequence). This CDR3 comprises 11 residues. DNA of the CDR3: TGCAGGGCGGGGGGGATCGCTGAAGCTTTCTTT. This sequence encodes CRAGGIAEAFF.

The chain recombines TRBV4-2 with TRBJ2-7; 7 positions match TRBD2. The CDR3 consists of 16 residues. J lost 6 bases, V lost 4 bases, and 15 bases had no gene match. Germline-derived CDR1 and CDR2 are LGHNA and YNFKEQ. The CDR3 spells CASSRTSRDYSAEQYF. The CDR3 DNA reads TGTGCCAGCAGCCGAACCTCCCGGGACTACTCGGCCGAGCAGTACTTC.

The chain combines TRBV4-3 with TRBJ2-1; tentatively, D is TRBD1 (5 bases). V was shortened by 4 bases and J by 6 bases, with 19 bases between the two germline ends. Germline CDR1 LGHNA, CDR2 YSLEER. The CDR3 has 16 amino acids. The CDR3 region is CASSLFQGVFPNEQFF. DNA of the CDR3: TGCGCCAGCAGCCTCTTTCAAGGGGTTTTTCCCAATGAGCAGTTCTTC.

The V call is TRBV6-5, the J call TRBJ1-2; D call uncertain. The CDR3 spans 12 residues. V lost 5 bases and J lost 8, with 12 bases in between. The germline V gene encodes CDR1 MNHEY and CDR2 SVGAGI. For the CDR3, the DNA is TGTGCCAGCAGTCGGAGCCGCCTGGGCTACACCTTC. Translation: CASSRSRLGYTF.

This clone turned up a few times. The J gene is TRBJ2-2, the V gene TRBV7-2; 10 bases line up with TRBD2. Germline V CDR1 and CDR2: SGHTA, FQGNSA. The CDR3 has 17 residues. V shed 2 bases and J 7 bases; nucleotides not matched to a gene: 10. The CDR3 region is CASSLSGLAGVVGELFF. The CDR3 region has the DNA TGTGCCAGCAGCTTAAGCGGTCTAGCGGGAGTAGTCGGGGAGCTGTTTTTT.

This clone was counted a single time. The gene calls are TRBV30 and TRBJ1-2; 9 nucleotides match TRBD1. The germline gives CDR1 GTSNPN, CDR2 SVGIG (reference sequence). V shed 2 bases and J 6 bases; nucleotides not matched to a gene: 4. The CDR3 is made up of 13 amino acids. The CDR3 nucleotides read TGTGCCTGGAGTCCGGACAGGGGTGATGGCTACACCTTC. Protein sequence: CAWSPDRGDGYTF. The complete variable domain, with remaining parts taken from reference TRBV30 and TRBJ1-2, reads SQTIHQWPATLVQPVGSPLSLECTVEGTSNPNLYWYRQAAGRGLQLLFYSVGIGQISSEVPQNLSASRPQDRQFILSSKKLLLSDSGFYLCAWSPDRGDGYTFGSGTRLTVV.

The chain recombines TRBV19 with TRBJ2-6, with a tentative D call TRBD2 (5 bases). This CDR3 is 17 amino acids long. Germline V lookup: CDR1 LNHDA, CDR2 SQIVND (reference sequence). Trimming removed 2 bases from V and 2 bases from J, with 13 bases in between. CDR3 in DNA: TGTGCCAGTAGTATAAAAGTCGGGGATGCTGGGGCCAACGTCCTGACTTTC. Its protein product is CASSIKVGDAGANVLTF.